One sample yielded the 17 T cell receptor beta chains listed below, sequenced in a study of tumor-infiltrating lymphocytes in primary liver carcinoma. Reverse transcription of around 500 ng total RNA with a constant-region primer produced TCR beta cDNA. Libraries of TCR beta came from three nested multiplex PCR rounds with slightly modified ARM-PCR. The first two PCR rounds used TRBV1-TRBV30 forward primers with a C-beta reverse primer, about 10 cycles each. TCRdb reanalysed the multiplex PCR reads using MiXCR and keeps one entry per CDR3 protein. The sample has approximately 330,000 distinct CDR3 sequences, about two thirds seen once. The authors took blood RNA from unsorted whole blood and also extracted germline DNA. The specimen was peripheral blood. These receptors all stem from a man aged 35 to 55 with primary liver carcinoma and hepatitis B virus infection.

Comments on this clonotype: This clone may be a read error of a much larger clone one base away. The chain joins TRBV29-1 to TRBJ2-1, with D unclear. The CDR3 spans 12 residues. Looked up from germline, CDR1 is SQVTM and CDR2 is ANQGSEA. Deletions cut 4 bases from V and 7 bases from J, with 11 bases between. In DNA, the CDR3 is TGCAGCGTTGCCACTTGCGGAAATGAGCAGTTCTTC. Translation: CSVATCGNEQFF.

In its sample, this clonotype was seen many times. The J gene is TRBJ1-2, the V gene TRBV29-1; no clear D gene. The CDR3 runs to 11 residues. The germline V and J ends were trimmed by 0 bases and 1 base, with 0 bases remaining between them. Germline CDR1 reads SQVTM; CDR2 reads ANQGSEA. For the CDR3, the DNA is TGCAGCGTTGAAGATAACTATGGCTACACCTTC. It specifies CSVEDNYGYTF.

In its sample, this clonotype was seen a few times. Germline and junction disagree at one end, which may indicate a read error. The chain employs TRBV4-2 and TRBJ2-5; TRBD2 is a possible D gene (5 bases). The CDR3 has 14 residues. Germline assignment: CDR1 LGHNA and CDR2 YNFKEQ. The CDR3 protein is CANSQDGGRETQYF. The CDR3, as DNA: TGTGCCAACAGCCAGGATGGAGGTAGGGAGACCCAGTACTTC.

To note about this clonotype: A much larger clone differs by one base, so this may be a read error. The rearrangement links TRBV10-3 to TRBJ2-2; 7 bases are a match to TRBD2. This CDR3 contains 15 residues. Looked up from germline, CDR1 is ENHRY and CDR2 is SYGVKD. The CDR3 spells CAIRESGTNTGELLF. Here the CDR3 DNA reads TGTGCCATCAGAGAAAGCGGGACGAACACCGGGGAGCTGCTTTTT.

With respect to this clonotype: One end of the junction is discordant with germline, which a read error may explain. The chain carries TRBV5-4 and TRBJ2-3, with D possibly TRBD1 on 5 matching bases. Germline V gene data show CDR1 as SGHNT and CDR2 as YYREEE (reference sequence). CDR3 length: 15 residues. The CDR3 nucleotides read TGTGCCAGCAGCTTGGGTCTGGATAACACAGGTACGCAGTATTTT. It specifies CASSLGLDNTGTQYF.

This rearrangement joins TRBV11-2 to TRBJ2-7; possible D gene TRBD1, 5 bases. Germline V gene data show CDR1 as SGHAT and CDR2 as FQNNGV. The CDR3 has 12 residues. The V end was cut by 7 bases, the J end by 3 bases, with 10 bases between. The CDR3 DNA sequence: TGTGCCAGCAAGCAAGGGGACTACGAGCAGTACTTC. It translates to CASKQGDYEQYF.

This clonotype has just one count. An end of the junction differs from the germline gene, which may be a read error. The chain combines TRBV4-2 with TRBJ2-7; possibly TRBD1 or TRBD2 for D (5 bases each). Germline CDR1 LGHNA, CDR2 YNFKEQ. This CDR3 is built from 17 residues. The DNA for the CDR3 is TGTGACAGCAGCCATAGTAACTCCGGGGCAGGGACGTACGAGCAGTACTTC. Residues: CDSSHSNSGAGTYEQYF.

Turning to this clonotype: Since no conserved phenylalanine or tryptophan closes the CDR3, a read error is the likely cause. The chain has TRBV6-2 or TRBV6-3 and TRBJ2-7; TRBD2 aligns across 8 bases. The CDR3 loop spans 15 amino acids. Germline V gives CDR1 MNHEY, CDR2 SVGEGT. The CDR3 coding sequence is TGTGCCAGCAGTTACGGAGCGGGAGCATGGTACGTGCAGTACTAC. Its translation is CASSYGAGAWYVQYY.

This clonotype was counted between two and nine times. The chain joins TRBV5-6 to TRBJ2-1; TRBD2 matches at 7 bases. CDR1 and CDR2 (germline): SGHDT, YYEEEE. The CDR3 loop spans 16 amino acids. V was pared by 2 bases and J by 3 bases, with 8 bases of the junction left unmatched. The CDR3 DNA is TGTGCCAGCAGCTTACTTGCGGGAGTAGGCTACAATGAGCAGTTCTTC. This gives the protein CASSLLAGVGYNEQFF.

This clonotype has ten or more counts. The chain joins TRBV5-1 to TRBJ2-7; D perhaps matches TRBD2 (5 bases). V was clipped by 4 bases and J by 7 bases, with 15 bases between them. From germline, CDR1 is SGHRS and CDR2 YFSETQ. The CDR3 sequence is 13 residues long. The CDR3, as DNA: TGCGCCAGCAGCCCCCCCGGATCGGGGGAGCAGTACTTC. It encodes CASSPPGSGEQYF.

This chain connects TRBV10-3 to TRBJ1-1; TRBD1 might be the D (6 bases). Germline CDR1 and CDR2: ENHRY and SYGVKD. The CDR3 consists of 13 residues. The V and J ends lost 9 bases and 4 bases respectively, with 15 bases between them. The CDR3 DNA reads as TGTGCCATTGGACAGCCCTCGGGCACTGAAGCTTTCTTT. It yields the protein CAIGQPSGTEAFF.

This clonotype was seen at least ten times. The chain couples TRBV6-1 to TRBJ2-2, with 8 nucleotides matching TRBD2. CDR3 length: 16 residues. With V trimmed by 9 bases and J by 7 bases, 16 bases remained unmatched. Germline-derived CDR1 and CDR2 are MNHNS and SASEGT. CDR3 in DNA: TGTGCCAGTAACAAGAGGAAAGCGGGAGAGGACGGGGAGCTGTTTTTT. Protein sequence: CASNKRKAGEDGELFF.

Remarks on this clonotype: Because it lacks the conserved phenylalanine or tryptophan at the end, this CDR3 is likely a read error. The chain employs TRBV11-2 and TRBJ2-1, with TRBD2 matching 7 bases. The germline V gene encodes CDR1 SGHAT and CDR2 FQNNGV. The length of the CDR3 is 16 residues. V gave up 1 base and J gave up 4 bases; unmatched junction bases: 7. For the CDR3, the DNA is TGTGCCAGCAGCTTAGGACGGGGACTACCGTACAATGAGCAGTTCTCC. It codes for CASSLGRGLPYNEQFS.

This clonotype was observed a handful of times. V is TRBV7-9 and J is TRBJ1-2, with 11 positions matching TRBD1. With V trimmed by 4 bases and J by 7 bases, 11 bases remained unmatched. The CDR3 length is 16 residues. Germline V gene sequence: CDR1 SEHNR, CDR2 FQNEAQ (reference sequence). The CDR3 sequence is CASSSAGTGGAVGYTF. The CDR3 DNA sequence: TGTGCCAGCAGCTCCGCCGGGACAGGGGGGGCGGTTGGCTACACCTTC.

Of note for this clonotype: One end of the junction varies from germline; a read error may be responsible. This sequence joins TRBV29-1 and TRBJ2-4; D is unclear. CDR3 length equals 12 residues. Per the germline V gene, CDR1 is SQVTM and CDR2 is ANQGSEA. DNA of the CDR3: TGCAGCGTTGATGTGGCCAAAAACACTCAGTACTTC. Its translation is CSVDVAKNTQYF.

Comments on this clonotype: The junction and the germline gene differ at one end; a read error may be behind it. The V and J genes are TRBV29-1 and TRBJ1-5, with TRBD1 matching 8 bases. The CDR3 spans 14 residues. Germline-derived CDR1 and CDR2 are SQVTM and ANQGSEA. CDR3 loop: CSAATGASDQPLHF. The CDR3 region has the DNA TGCAGCGCTGCGACAGGGGCTTCAGATCAGCCCCTGCATTTT. Full variable domain (missing parts from reference TRBV29-1 and TRBJ1-5): SAVISQKPSRDICQRGTSLTIQCQVDSQVTMMFWYRQQPGQSLTLIATANQGSEATYESGFVIDKFPISRPNLTFSTLTVSNMSPEDSSIYLCSAATGASDQPLHFGDGTRLSIL.

The chain employs TRBV11-2 and TRBJ2-1; 7 nucleotides line up with TRBD2. The trim removed 3 bases at V and 16 bases at J, leaving 15 bases unmatched. The germline V gene encodes CDR1 SGHAT and CDR2 FQNNGV. The CDR3 covers 14 residues. The CDR3 DNA is TGTGCCAGCAGCTTCCCGGGACTAACGCGTGGGCAATTCTTC. Protein product: CASSFPGLTRGQFF.